The rows below give T cell receptor beta chains drawn from one sample of a study of blood T cell repertoires in COVID-19. TCRdb's copy holds only in-frame clones and misses some; the assay was immunoSEQ multiplex PCR. The sample carries 80,000 to 95,000 clones, around 90% recorded once. Specimen: peripheral blood. Every receptor here comes from a woman in her seventies with acute or convalescent COVID-19. CDR3s include the opening cysteine and the closing phenylalanine or tryptophan. A D gene is named only where the DNA matches it firmly. The listing skips clone size in some rows; elsewhere it reads once, few, many or a size class.

size: -; V: TRBV28; J: TRBJ2-2; D: -; CDR3: CASSLYGIRVPGELFF; DNA: TGTGCCAGCAGTTTATATGGTATTCGGGTACCCGGGGAGCTGTTTTTT
size: -; V: TRBV5-4; J: TRBJ1-5; D: -; CDR3: CASSYKKQGGHSNQPQHF; DNA: TGTGCCAGCAGCTACAAGAAACAGGGTGGGCATAGCAATCAGCCCCAGCATTTT
size: few; V: TRBV9; J: TRBJ1-1; D: -; CDR3: CASSVAPGGETEAFF; DNA: TGTGCCAGCAGCGTAGCCCCCGGGGGTGAAACTGAAGCTTTCTTT
size: -; V: TRBV28; J: TRBJ2-2; D: TRBD1; CDR3: CASSSETGLTGELFF; DNA: TGTGCCAGCAGTTCCGAGACAGGGTTAACCGGGGAGCTGTTTTTT
size: -; V: TRBV6-5; J: TRBJ2-1; D: -; CDR3: CASSYQSYNEQFF; DNA: TGTGCCAGCAGTTACCAATCCTACAATGAGCAGTTCTTC
size: once; V: TRBV6-1; J: TRBJ1-2; D: TRBD1; CDR3: CASSEEERGRRGYTF; DNA: TGTGCCAGCAGTGAGGAAGAGAGGGGGCGTCGGGGCTACACCTTC
size: -; V: TRBV5-6; J: TRBJ1-4; D: TRBD1; CDR3: CASSSWTGGNRKLFF; DNA: TGTGCCAGCAGCTCGTGGACAGGGGGGAATAGAAAACTGTTTTTT
size: -; V: TRBV3-1/TRBV3-2; J: TRBJ1-3; D: -; CDR3: CASSLRLSSGNTIYF; DNA: TGTGCCAGCAGCCTCCGACTTAGCTCTGGAAACACCATATATTTT
size: -; V: TRBV19; J: TRBJ1-1; D: TRBD1; CDR3: CASSPSPFGQGDTEAFF; DNA: TGTGCCAGTAGTCCTTCGCCGTTTGGACAGGGAGACACTGAAGCTTTCTTT
size: -; V: TRBV30; J: TRBJ2-1; D: TRBD1; CDR3: CAWSAGQGVGSYNEQFF; DNA: TGTGCCTGGAGTGCGGGACAGGGGGTAGGGTCCTACAATGAGCAGTTCTTC
size: -; V: TRBV5-1; J: TRBJ1-3; D: TRBD1; CDR3: CASSKGQGSGNTIYF; DNA: TGCGCCAGCAGCAAAGGACAGGGTTCAGGAAACACCATATATTTT
size: -; V: TRBV11-2; J: TRBJ2-2; D: -; CDR3: CASSLYGQTLTGELFF; DNA: TGTGCCAGCAGCTTATATGGGCAGACCCTGACCGGGGAGCTGTTTTTT
size: -; V: TRBV7-9; J: TRBJ1-2; D: -; CDR3: CASSPGPSRGDYGYTF; DNA: TGTGCCAGCAGCCCAGGGCCCTCCCGGGGGGATTATGGCTACACCTTC
size: -; V: TRBV19; J: TRBJ1-5; D: TRBD1; CDR3: CASSTRTGRPNSNQPQHF; DNA: TGTGCCAGTAGTACCAGGACAGGCCGCCCCAATAGCAATCAGCCCCAGCATTTT
size: -; V: TRBV7-2; J: TRBJ1-4; D: -; CDR3: CASSLSGVNEKLFF; DNA: TGTGCCAGCAGCTTAAGCGGGGTAAATGAAAAACTGTTTTTT
size: -; V: TRBV3-1/TRBV3-2; J: TRBJ2-1; D: TRBD2; CDR3: CASSKRGSGGYNEQFF; DNA: TGTGCCAGCAGTAAAAGAGGTAGCGGGGGTTACAATGAGCAGTTCTTC
size: -; V: TRBV5-4; J: TRBJ2-5; D: TRBD1; CDR3: CASSSKTGWGETQYF; DNA: TGTGCCAGCAGCTCAAAGACAGGGTGGGGGGAGACCCAGTACTTC
size: -; V: TRBV7-8; J: TRBJ2-7; D: -; CDR3: CASSPLASLSYEQYF; DNA: TGTGCCAGCAGCCCTCTCGCGAGTCTTAGCTACGAGCAGTACTTC
size: -; V: TRBV7-9; J: TRBJ1-5; D: -; CDR3: CASSDGQHSNQPQHF; DNA: TGTGCCAGCAGCGACGGACAGCATAGCAATCAGCCCCAGCATTTT
size: few; V: TRBV28; J: TRBJ1-5; D: TRBD1; CDR3: CASSLRTGFQPQHF; DNA: TGTGCCAGCAGCCTGCGGACAGGGTTTCAGCCCCAGCATTTT
size: -; V: TRBV27; J: TRBJ2-5; D: TRBD2; CDR3: CASSLSSGGGETQYF; DNA: TGTGCCAGCAGTTTGTCGAGCGGGGGAGGGGAGACCCAGTACTTC
size: -; V: TRBV28; J: TRBJ2-1; D: TRBD1; CDR3: CASTRDRGPYNEQFF; DNA: TGTGCCAGCACCCGAGACAGGGGTCCCTACAATGAGCAGTTCTTC
size: -; V: TRBV15; J: TRBJ2-5; D: -; CDR3: CATSLAGQQETQYF; DNA: TGTGCCACCAGTTTAGCGGGACAGCAAGAGACCCAGTACTTC
size: -; V: TRBV6-6; J: TRBJ1-6; D: -; CDR3: CASSVPGNNSPLHF; DNA: TGTGCCAGCAGTGTCCCGGGGAACAATTCACCCCTCCACTTT
size: -; V: TRBV27; J: TRBJ1-4; D: TRBD1; CDR3: CASSRQGMVGEKLFF; DNA: TGTGCCAGCAGTCGACAGGGGATGGTTGGTGAAAAACTGTTTTTT
size: -; V: TRBV6-5; J: TRBJ2-1; D: TRBD1; CDR3: CASSHGTGYNEQFF; DNA: TGTGCCAGCAGTCACGGGACAGGGTACAATGAGCAGTTCTTC
size: few; V: TRBV5-1; J: TRBJ2-2; D: -; CDR3: CASSLTNGGTGELFF; DNA: TGCGCCAGCAGCTTGACCAACGGGGGCACCGGGGAGCTGTTTTTT
size: -; V: TRBV9; J: TRBJ1-1; D: TRBD1; CDR3: CASSVGTGAQGLGTEAFF; DNA: TGTGCCAGCAGCGTTGGGACAGGCGCCCAGGGCTTGGGCACTGAAGCTTTCTTT
size: once; V: TRBV5-1; J: TRBJ1-1; D: -; CDR3: CASSLAGTKGSEAFF; DNA: TGCGCCAGCAGCTTGGCGGGGACAAAGGGGAGCGAAGCTTTCTTT
size: -; V: TRBV6-6; J: TRBJ1-2; D: -; CDR3: CASNPPGTNYGYTF; DNA: TGTGCCAGCAATCCCCCAGGGACTAACTATGGCTACACCTTC
size: -; V: TRBV27; J: TRBJ2-3; D: TRBD2; CDR3: CASSFRASGGSPDTQYF; DNA: TGTGCCAGCAGTTTTCGGGCTAGCGGGGGTTCCCCAGATACGCAGTATTTT
size: -; V: TRBV6-5; J: TRBJ2-4; D: -; CDR3: CASSYSISPGNIQYF; DNA: TGTGCCAGCAGTTACTCGATTTCACCCGGGAACATTCAGTACTTC
size: -; V: TRBV4-2; J: TRBJ1-4; D: -; CDR3: CASSQVRQQTGIGGKLFF; DNA: TGTGCCAGCAGCCAAGTACGCCAACAGACAGGAATAGGTGGAAAACTGTTTTTT
size: -; V: TRBV5-1; J: TRBJ2-1; D: -; CDR3: CASSLSTGAGNEQFF; DNA: TGCGCCAGCAGCTTGTCTACGGGAGCAGGGAATGAGCAGTTCTTC
size: -; V: TRBV10-1; J: TRBJ1-1; D: -; CDR3: CASSEGGAAFF; DNA: TGCGCCAGCAGTGAAGGAGGGGCCGCTTTCTTT
size: -; V: TRBV9; J: TRBJ1-2; D: -; CDR3: CASSVQDGGYTF; DNA: TGTGCCAGCAGCGTTCAGGATGGGGGCTACACCTTC
size: -; V: TRBV19; J: TRBJ2-3; D: -; CDR3: CASMVGASTDTQYF; DNA: TGTGCCAGTATGGTGGGAGCTAGCACAGATACGCAGTATTTT
size: -; V: TRBV6-5; J: TRBJ2-1; D: TRBD2; CDR3: CASSPPGGNNEQFF; DNA: TGTGCCAGCAGTCCCCCGGGAGGGAACAATGAGCAGTTCTTC
size: -; V: TRBV6-5; J: TRBJ1-2; D: -; CDR3: CASTSSVGSYTF; DNA: TGTGCCAGTACCTCTTCAGTGGGCAGCTACACCTTC
size: -; V: TRBV6-2/TRBV6-3; J: TRBJ2-7; D: TRBD2; CDR3: CASSPTSGSGGALYEQYF; DNA: TGTGCCAGCAGCCCGACTAGCGGGAGTGGCGGGGCTCTCTACGAGCAGTACTTC
size: -; V: TRBV6-6; J: TRBJ1-5; D: -; CDR3: CASSDQGRSQPQHF; DNA: TGTGCCAGCAGCGACCAGGGTCGGAGTCAGCCCCAGCATTTT
size: once; V: TRBV28; J: TRBJ1-2; D: -; CDR3: CASSFGGAGRPTNYGYTF; DNA: TGTGCCAGCAGTTTTGGCGGCGCAGGGCGCCCTACCAACTATGGCTACACCTTC
size: -; V: TRBV6-5; J: TRBJ1-1; D: -; CDR3: CASSLTDRFEAFF; DNA: TGTGCCAGCAGCCTAACCGACAGGTTCGAAGCTTTCTTT
size: -; V: TRBV2; J: TRBJ1-4; D: TRBD1; CDR3: CASSVLGTEAEKLFF; DNA: TGTGCCAGCAGTGTTTTGGGGACAGAAGCGGAAAAACTGTTTTTT
size: -; V: TRBV13; J: TRBJ2-2; D: -; CDR3: CASSLISAGTNTGELFF; DNA: TGTGCCAGCAGCTTAATCTCGGCGGGCACGAACACCGGGGAGCTGTTTTTT
size: -; V: TRBV7-2; J: TRBJ1-1; D: -; CDR3: CASSTTRGSTEAFF; DNA: TGTGCCAGCAGCACTACCAGGGGAAGTACTGAAGCTTTCTTT
size: -; V: TRBV19; J: TRBJ1-5; D: TRBD1; CDR3: CATTWTGNQPQHF; DNA: TGTGCCACGACCTGGACAGGAAATCAGCCCCAGCATTTT
size: -; V: TRBV3-1/TRBV3-2; J: TRBJ2-3; D: TRBD2; CDR3: CASSLGLAGADTQYF; DNA: TGTGCCAGCAGCCTGGGACTAGCGGGAGCAGATACGCAGTATTTT
size: once; V: TRBV3-1/TRBV3-2; J: TRBJ1-2; D: -; CDR3: CASSQDAGFLGYTF; DNA: TGTGCCAGCAGCCAAGATGCAGGGTTCCTCGGCTACACCTTC